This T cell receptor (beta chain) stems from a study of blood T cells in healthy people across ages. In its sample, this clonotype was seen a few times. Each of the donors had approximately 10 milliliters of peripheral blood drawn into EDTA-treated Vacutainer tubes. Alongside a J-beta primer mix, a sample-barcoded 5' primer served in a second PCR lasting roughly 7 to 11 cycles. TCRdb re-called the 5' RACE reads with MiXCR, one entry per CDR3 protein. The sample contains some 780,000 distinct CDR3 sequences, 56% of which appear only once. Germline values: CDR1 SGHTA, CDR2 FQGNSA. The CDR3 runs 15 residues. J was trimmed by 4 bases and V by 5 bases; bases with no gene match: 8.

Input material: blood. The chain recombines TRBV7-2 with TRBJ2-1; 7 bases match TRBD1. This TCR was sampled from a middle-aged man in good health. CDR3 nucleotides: TGTGCCAGCAGCATGAGGACAGGAGCGTACAATGAGCAGTTCTTC. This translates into CASSMRTGAYNEQFF.